The rows below give T cell receptor beta chains drawn from one sample of a study of blood T cell repertoires in COVID-19. Clones were read by immunoSEQ multiplex PCR, and TCRdb kept only the in-frame ones, dropping some. The data hold tens of thousands of clones, with approximately 90% observed a single time. Sequenced sample: peripheral blood. The origin of the receptors is a woman aged 45-65 years with active or convalescent COVID-19. The CDR3 runs from the conserved cysteine through the conserved F or W. Fields, in order: J gene, D gene, CDR3 length, V gene, clone size, CDR3 protein, CDR3 DNA. The D gene is left open where the match is weak. Clone size appears in some rows only: once, few, many, or a class for an expanded clone.

>TRBJ2-5|TRBD1|14|TRBV29-1|-
CSVGQGALGETQYF
TGCAGCGTCGGACAGGGGGCATTGGGGGAGACCCAGTACTTC
>TRBJ1-6|-|11|TRBV20-1|-
CSASPVGALHF
TGCAGTGCTAGCCCCGTAGGGGCCCTCCACTTT
>TRBJ2-7|TRBD2|15|TRBV19|-
CASSIGGGSSYEQYF
TGTGCCAGTAGTATCGGCGGGGGGAGCTCCTACGAGCAGTACTTC
>TRBJ1-2|-|14|TRBV6-1|-
CASSEGGRDYGYTF
TGTGCCAGCAGTGAAGGAGGCAGGGACTACGGCTACACCTTC
>TRBJ2-7|TRBD1|18|TRBV6-2/TRBV6-3|-
CASSYSWGGGQGDNEQYF
TGTGCCAGCAGTTACTCTTGGGGTGGCGGACAGGGGGATAACGAGCAGTACTTC
>TRBJ2-2|-|13|TRBV7-2|-
CASSSSFTGELFF
TGTGCCAGCAGCTCCTCCTTCACCGGGGAGCTGTTTTTT
>TRBJ1-6|-|15|TRBV5-1|-
CASSLGGPPNSPLHF
TGCGCCAGCAGCTTGGGCGGTCCCCCTAATTCACCCCTCCACTTT
>TRBJ2-7|TRBD1|11|TRBV11-3|-
CASGTGYEQYF
TGTGCCTCCGGGACAGGCTACGAGCAGTACTTC
>TRBJ2-7|-|14|TRBV5-1|-
CASSQEGGGYEQYF
TGCGCCAGCAGCCAAGAGGGAGGGGGGTACGAGCAGTACTTC
>TRBJ2-2|-|13|TRBV11-3|-
CASSLQGSGELFF
TGTGCCAGCAGTCTACAGGGCTCCGGGGAGCTGTTTTTT
>TRBJ1-2|-|14|TRBV5-1|once
CASSPELGAYGYTF
TGCGCCAGCAGCCCAGAGCTCGGAGCCTATGGCTACACCTTC
>TRBJ2-3|TRBD2|17|TRBV7-2|-
CASSKSSLAGGQDTQYF
TGTGCCAGCAGCAAATCCTCTCTAGCGGGGGGGCAAGATACGCAGTATTTT
>TRBJ1-1|-|14|TRBV25-1|-
CASSDRRSNTEAFF
TGTGCCAGCAGTGACAGGAGGTCTAACACTGAAGCTTTCTTT
>TRBJ2-7|TRBD1|18|TRBV13|-
CASSSLFPGQGTTYEQYF
TGTGCCAGCAGCTCCTTATTTCCGGGACAGGGGACCACCTACGAGCAGTACTTC
>TRBJ1-4|TRBD1|14|TRBV7-2|-
CASSLTGGREKLFF
TGTGCCAGCAGCCTGACAGGGGGACGGGAAAAACTGTTTTTT
>TRBJ2-6|-|14|TRBV6-5|-
CASSSSSGANVLTF
TGTGCCAGCAGTAGTAGCTCTGGGGCCAACGTCCTGACTTTC
>TRBJ2-6|-|15|TRBV6-5|-
CASSRDSSGANVLTF
TGTGCCAGCAGCCGAGACAGCTCTGGGGCCAACGTCCTGACTTTC
>TRBJ2-5|TRBD1|16|TRBV13|-
CASSGTGFRSKETQYF
TGTGCCAGCAGCGGGACAGGGTTTAGGAGTAAAGAGACCCAGTACTTC
>TRBJ1-4|TRBD1|13|TRBV15|-
CATSSQGEEKLFF
TGTGCCACCAGCAGTCAGGGGGAAGAAAAACTGTTTTTT
>TRBJ1-1|-|13|TRBV6-6|-
CASSTLPSTEAFF
TGTGCCAGCAGCACCCTACCTAGCACTGAAGCTTTCTTT
>TRBJ1-2|TRBD1|15|TRBV15|-
CATSRDLTGVGGYTF
TGTGCCACCAGCAGAGATCTGACAGGGGTAGGTGGCTACACCTTC
>TRBJ2-7|TRBD1|14|TRBV10-3|-
CAIRRQGAPYEQYF
TGTGCCATCAGGAGACAGGGGGCCCCCTACGAGCAGTACTTC
>TRBJ2-7|TRBD1|14|TRBV5-8|-
CASSPGTGPYEQYF
TGTGCCAGCAGCCCTGGGACAGGGCCTTACGAGCAGTACTTC
>TRBJ1-1|TRBD1|18|TRBV6-2/TRBV6-3|-
CASSRPIGTGGKDTEAFF
TGTGCCAGCAGCCGCCCGATCGGGACAGGGGGGAAGGACACTGAAGCTTTCTTT
>TRBJ1-5|TRBD1|17|TRBV19|once
CASSMNRGVGSNQPQHF
TGTGCCAGTAGTATGAACAGGGGAGTGGGAAGCAATCAGCCCCAGCATTTT
>TRBJ2-5|TRBD2|17|TRBV3-1/TRBV3-2|-
CASSQGGGTSGQETQYF
TGTGCCAGCAGCCAAGGGGGGGGGACTAGCGGGCAAGAGACCCAGTACTTC
>TRBJ2-3|TRBD1|15|TRBV11-3|once
CASSLQGAFTDTQYF
TGTGCCAGCAGCTTACAGGGGGCGTTTACAGATACGCAGTATTTT
>TRBJ2-7|-|14|TRBV6-5|-
CASSPFQGSYEQYF
TGTGCCAGCAGCCCCTTCCAGGGCTCCTACGAGCAGTACTTC
>TRBJ2-3|TRBD2|18|TRBV5-1|-
CASTLELAGTPRGDTQYF
TGCGCCAGCACCTTAGAGCTAGCGGGAACACCTAGGGGGGATACGCAGTATTTT
>TRBJ2-6|-|16|TRBV18|-
CASSPSQISGANVLTF
TGTGCCAGCTCACCTTCGCAGATCTCTGGGGCCAACGTCCTGACTTTC
>TRBJ2-5|TRBD1|16|TRBV5-4|-
CASSRPGQGLLETQYF
TGTGCCAGCAGCCGGCCGGGACAGGGTTTGTTAGAGACCCAGTACTTC
>TRBJ1-1|TRBD1|14|TRBV5-1|-
CASSPRTGDTEAFF
TGCGCCAGCAGCCCCCGGACAGGGGACACTGAAGCTTTCTTT
>TRBJ2-1|-|16|TRBV27|-
CASSTGGGTGYNEQFF
TGTGCCAGCAGTACAGGGGGGGGGACCGGCTACAATGAGCAGTTCTTC
>TRBJ1-6|-|16|TRBV19|few
CASSIVATGNDSPLHF
TGTGCCAGTAGTATAGTAGCCACAGGGAACGATTCACCCCTCCACTTT
>TRBJ1-5|TRBD1|15|TRBV30|-
CAWILTGTGNQPQHF
TGTGCCTGGATTCTTACCGGGACAGGGAACCAGCCCCAGCATTTT
>TRBJ2-5|TRBD2|14|TRBV6-5|-
CASRGLAGVSTQYF
TGTGCCAGCAGGGGACTAGCGGGGGTTTCGACCCAGTACTTC
>TRBJ2-1|TRBD1|20|TRBV29-1|-
CSVGGRGRSGTASWNNEQFF
TGCAGCGTTGGGGGCAGGGGGCGCTCGGGCACAGCATCATGGAACAATGAGCAGTTCTTC
>TRBJ1-1|TRBD1|13|TRBV5-4|-
CASSLDRVAEAFF
TGTGCCAGCAGCCTCGACAGGGTGGCTGAAGCTTTCTTT
>TRBJ2-1|TRBD2|16|TRBV4-2|-
CASRPVARLAENEQFF
TGTGCCAGCAGACCTGTAGCACGACTAGCGGAAAATGAGCAGTTCTTC
>TRBJ1-4|TRBD1|16|TRBV7-9|-
CASSSTGALRNEKLFF
TGTGCCAGCAGTTCCACAGGGGCCCTGCGTAATGAAAAACTGTTTTTT
>TRBJ2-6|TRBD1|14|TRBV19|-
CASSTGQGIDVLTF
TGTGCCAGTAGTACGGGACAGGGAATAGACGTCCTGACTTTC
>TRBJ1-2|-|12|TRBV10-3|once
CAISESGYGYTF
TGTGCCATCAGTGAATCCGGCTATGGCTACACCTTC
>TRBJ1-6|-|17|TRBV5-5|-
CASSLVWYISYNSPLHF
TGTGCCAGCAGCTTGGTATGGTACATCTCCTATAATTCACCCCTCCACTTT
>TRBJ2-1|-|16|TRBV7-6|-
CASSSFVRGVGNEQFF
TGTGCCAGCAGCTCCTTCGTCAGGGGCGTCGGCAATGAGCAGTTCTTC
>TRBJ2-1|TRBD2|16|TRBV5-8|-
CASSHSGGRGRNEQFF
TGTGCCAGCAGCCATAGCGGGGGCCGGGGTCGGAATGAGCAGTTCTTC
>TRBJ1-1|TRBD1|14|TRBV5-1|-
CASSQGARMTEAFF
TGCGCCAGCAGCCAGGGGGCGCGGATGACTGAAGCTTTCTTT
>TRBJ1-1|-|13|TRBV12-3/TRBV12-4|-
CASSLLENTEAFF
TGTGCCAGCAGCCTCTTAGAAAACACTGAAGCTTTCTTT
>TRBJ1-4|TRBD1|14|TRBV27|-
CASSFRGRSEKLFF
TGTGCCAGCAGTTTCAGGGGGCGTAGTGAAAAACTGTTTTTT
>TRBJ2-4|TRBD2|20|TRBV3-1/TRBV3-2|-
CASSPPGLAGGQGTKNIQYF
TGTGCCAGCAGCCCGCCGGGACTAGCGGGGGGGCAAGGTACCAAAAACATTCAGTACTTC
>TRBJ1-1|-|12|TRBV7-8|-
CASSPLGSEAFF
TGTGCCAGCAGCCCCTTGGGCTCTGAAGCTTTCTTT
>TRBJ1-2|-|15|TRBV30|-
CAGLGVFASNYGYTF
TGTGCCGGGCTAGGGGTATTCGCTTCTAACTATGGCTACACCTTC
>TRBJ1-4|-|15|TRBV5-1|-
CASSLAPGLNEKLFF
TGCGCCAGCAGCTTGGCCCCAGGACTTAATGAAAAACTGTTTTTT